The clone carrying this T cell receptor beta chain was seen only a few times. As yet, its antigen is unknown. The CDR3 loop spans 12 amino acids. Germline V lookup: CDR1 SGHNT, CDR2 YENEEA. V lost 2 bases to trimming and J lost 7 bases, with 7 bases between them. This record comes from a study of CD8 T cells in ankylosing spondylitis. Notes on the study in general: A TCR beta motif of under 10 highly homologous variants appeared characteristic of ankylosing spondylitis blood.

The authors made TCR beta libraries by quantitative 5'-RACE with molecular barcodes. TCRdb re-derived calls from the 5' RACE reads in MiXCR, one entry per CDR3 protein. The table records around 890,000 distinct CDR3 sequences, approximately 12% of them present only once. V usage is TRBV11-3 and J usage is TRBJ2-3, with a tentative D call TRBD1 (5 bases). The TCR sequence derives from a male donor with ankylosing spondylitis. The material sequenced was blood, either unsorted or a sorted T cell fraction (not recorded which). CDR3 DNA: TGTGCCAGCAGCTTACAGGGAAATACGCAGTATTTT. Its translation: CASSLQGNTQYF.